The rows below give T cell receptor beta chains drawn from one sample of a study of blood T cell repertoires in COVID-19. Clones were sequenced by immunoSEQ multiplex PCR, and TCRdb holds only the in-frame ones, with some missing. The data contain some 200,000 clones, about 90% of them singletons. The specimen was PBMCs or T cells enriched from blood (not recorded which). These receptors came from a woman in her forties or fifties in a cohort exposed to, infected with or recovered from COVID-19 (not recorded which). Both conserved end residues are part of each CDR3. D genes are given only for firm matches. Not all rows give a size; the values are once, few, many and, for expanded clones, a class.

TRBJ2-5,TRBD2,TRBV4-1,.,TGCGCCAGCAGCCAAGATCGCGGGGCGGGGGGGGAGACCCAGTACTTC,CASSQDRGAGGETQYF
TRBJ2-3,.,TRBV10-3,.,TGTGCCATCAGGGGAGTGGTCACAGATACGCAGTATTTT,CAIRGVVTDTQYF
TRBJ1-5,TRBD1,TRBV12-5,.,TGTGCTAGTGGTTCCGGACAGGGCGGTCAGCCCCAGCATTTT,CASGSGQGGQPQHF
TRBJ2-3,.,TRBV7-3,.,TGTGCCAGCAGCTTAATTGGGGGGGGCGTCGGGTATACGCAGTATTTT,CASSLIGGGVGYTQYF
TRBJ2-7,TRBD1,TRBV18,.,TGTGCCAGCTCACCCGGCAGGGGGCGCGAGCAGTACTTC,CASSPGRGREQYF
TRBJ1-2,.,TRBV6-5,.,TGTGCCAGCAGTTACTCGACGACAGGAAACTATGGCTACACCTTC,CASSYSTTGNYGYTF
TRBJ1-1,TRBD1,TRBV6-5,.,TGTGCCAGCAGTTACCCTCCGGGACAGGGGAACACTGAAGCTTTCTTT,CASSYPPGQGNTEAFF
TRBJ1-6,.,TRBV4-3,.,TGCGCCAGCAGCCAGGCCGGACAGCTCAATTCACCCCTCCACTTT,CASSQAGQLNSPLHF
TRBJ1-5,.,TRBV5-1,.,TGCGCCAGCAGCTTGGGAGGGGGAGATCAGCCCCAGCATTTT,CASSLGGGDQPQHF
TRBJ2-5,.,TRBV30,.,TGTGCCTGGGGGGGGCTAGATAGGGAGACCCAGTACTTC,CAWGGLDRETQYF
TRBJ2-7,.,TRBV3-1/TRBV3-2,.,TGTGCCAGCAGCCAAGCGCCAGCGGGGACATACGAGCAGTACTTC,CASSQAPAGTYEQYF
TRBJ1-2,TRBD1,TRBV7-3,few,TGTGCCAGCAGCTTAAGTGGACAGGGGGAATACACCTTC,CASSLSGQGEYTF
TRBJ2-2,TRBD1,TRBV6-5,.,TGTGCCAGCAGACCGGGACAGGGTCCCGGGGAGCTGTTTTTT,CASRPGQGPGELFF
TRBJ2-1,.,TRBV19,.,TGTGCCAGTAGTATTGAGGGCAATGAGCAGTTCTTC,CASSIEGNEQFF
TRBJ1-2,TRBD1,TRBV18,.,TGTGCCAGCTCACCGGGACAGGGTTCTGGCTACACCTTC,CASSPGQGSGYTF
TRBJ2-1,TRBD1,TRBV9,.,TGTGCCAGCAGCATCGGGACAGGGGGGGATTACAATGAGCAGTTCTTC,CASSIGTGGDYNEQFF
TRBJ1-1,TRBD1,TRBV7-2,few,TGTGCCAGCAGCCTGGACAGGGATTTCCTGAACACTGAAGCTTTCTTT,CASSLDRDFLNTEAFF
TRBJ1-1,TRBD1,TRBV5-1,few,TGCGCCAGCAGCTTGGGAGGCAGGGGGCTGAACACTGAAGCTTTCTTT,CASSLGGRGLNTEAFF
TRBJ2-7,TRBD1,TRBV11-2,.,TGTGCCAGCAGCTGGACCGGGACAGTACTCGAGCAGTACTTC,CASSWTGTVLEQYF
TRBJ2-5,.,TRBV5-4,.,TGTGCCAGCAGCCCCCGGGATCAAGAGACCCAGTACTTC,CASSPRDQETQYF
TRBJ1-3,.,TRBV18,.,TGTGCCAGCTCACCGTCCTACGAGACTGGAAACACCATATATTTT,CASSPSYETGNTIYF
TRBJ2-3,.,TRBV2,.,TGTGCCAGCCCGACTGCGGGGTCTAGCACAGATACGCAGTATTTT,CASPTAGSSTDTQYF
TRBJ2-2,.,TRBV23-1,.,TGCGCCAGCAGTCAATCTACAGGCCCTTATTTGGGACTGGCAAAGAACACCGGGGAGCTGTTTTTT,CASSQSTGPYLGLAKNTGELFF
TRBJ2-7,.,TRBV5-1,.,TGCGCCAGCAGCTTGGTACAGGAAGATTACGAGCAGTACTTC,CASSLVQEDYEQYF
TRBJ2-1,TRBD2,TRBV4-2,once,TGTGCCAGCAGCCAATTTAGCGGGGGAGCGTACAATGAGCAGTTCTTC,CASSQFSGGAYNEQFF
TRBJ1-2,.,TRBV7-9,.,TGTGCCAGCAGCCCTGGACTCAACTATGGCTACACCTTC,CASSPGLNYGYTF
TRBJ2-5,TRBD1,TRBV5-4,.,TGTGCCAGCAGCTTAGGGACAGGGGGACCCCAGTACTTC,CASSLGTGGPQYF
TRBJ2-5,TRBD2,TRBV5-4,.,TGTGCCAGCAGCACTCGGGGGGGCATGGAGACCCAGTACTTC,CASSTRGGMETQYF
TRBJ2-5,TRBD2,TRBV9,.,TGTGCCAGCAGCGTAGTAGGACTAGCGGGAGAGACCCAGTACTTC,CASSVVGLAGETQYF
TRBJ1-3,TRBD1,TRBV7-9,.,TGTGCCAGCAGCCTCGACAGGGGTGGAAACACCATATATTTT,CASSLDRGGNTIYF
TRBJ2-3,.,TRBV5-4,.,TGTGCCAGCAGCTTGGCGGGTGCAGATACGCAGTATTTT,CASSLAGADTQYF
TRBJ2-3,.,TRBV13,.,TGTGCCAGCAGCTCCAACAGGCGACGGGTGGATACGCAGTATTTT,CASSSNRRRVDTQYF
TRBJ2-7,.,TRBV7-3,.,TGTGCCAGCAGCACCGGGAGCATCGGCGAGCAGTACTTC,CASSTGSIGEQYF
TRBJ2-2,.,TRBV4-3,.,TGCGCCAGCAGCCGGGGCGTGGGCTCCGGGGAGCTGTTTTTT,CASSRGVGSGELFF
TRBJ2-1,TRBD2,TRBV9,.,TGTGCCAGCAGCGTAGCAGGGAGCGGGGGGGCGAATGAGCAGTTCTTC,CASSVAGSGGANEQFF
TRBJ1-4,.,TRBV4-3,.,TGCGCCAGCAGCCAAGATGGTAGCGTGGATGGGAAACTGTTTTTT,CASSQDGSVDGKLFF
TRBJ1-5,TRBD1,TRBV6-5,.,TGTGCCAGCAGTACCACAGGGGTCGATCAGCCCCAGCATTTT,CASSTTGVDQPQHF
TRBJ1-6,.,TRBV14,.,TGTGCCAGCAGCCAAGGCAGATATAATTCACCCCTCCACTTT,CASSQGRYNSPLHF
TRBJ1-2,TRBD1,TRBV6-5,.,TGTGCCAGCAGTCGGACAGGGGAGGTCTATGGCTACACCTTC,CASSRTGEVYGYTF
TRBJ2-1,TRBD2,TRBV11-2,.,TGTGCCAGCACTGGGGAAACTAGCGGCGTCTCTTTCTACAATGAGCAGTTCTTC,CASTGETSGVSFYNEQFF
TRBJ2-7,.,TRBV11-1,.,TGTGCCAGCACCCCCGGCTATCAGGTCCACGAGCAGTACTTC,CASTPGYQVHEQYF
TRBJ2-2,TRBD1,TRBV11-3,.,TGTGCCAGCAGCTTTACAGGGGTAGACACCGGGGAGCTGTTTTTT,CASSFTGVDTGELFF
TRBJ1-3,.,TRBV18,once,TGTGCCAGCTCACCCGGACAGCATTTATTCTCTGGAAACACCATATATTTT,CASSPGQHLFSGNTIYF
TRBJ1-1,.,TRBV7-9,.,TGTGCCAGCAGCTTAGTCGAGAGGTGGGACACTGAAGCTTTCTTT,CASSLVERWDTEAFF
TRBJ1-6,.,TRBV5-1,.,TGCGCCAGCAGCTTCGCGGGGGGATATAATTCACCCCTCCACTTT,CASSFAGGYNSPLHF
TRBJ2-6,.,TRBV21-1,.,TGTGCCAGCCCCCCTGGGGGGACAGGGGGTCACTCTGGGGCCAACGTCCTGACTTTC,CASPPGGTGGHSGANVLTF
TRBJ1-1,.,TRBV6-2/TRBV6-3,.,TGTGCCAGCAGTTACTTCAGCCAGGGGGCTTTCTTT,CASSYFSQGAFF
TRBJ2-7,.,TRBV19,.,TGTGCCAGTAGTGGGACTTTCAGGAGCTCCTACGAGCAGTACTTC,CASSGTFRSSYEQYF